The next 23 T cell receptor beta chains were all read from a single sample in a study of Ad26.COV2.S vaccination and SARS-CoV-2 variants. Treatment of the sample: 19 received Ad26.COV2.S at low or high dose, single or two shots; roughly 5 received placebo; per-sample allocation not given. Sampling happened 63 days after the first vaccine or placebo injection. Assay: immunoSEQ multiplex PCR; the TCRdb copy retains only in-frame clones and omits some. The table lists around 300,000 clones, around 90% of them singletons. Sequencing was performed on peripheral blood, taken in a trial of Ad26.COV2.S vaccine versus placebo. Receptors were obtained from a person aged 18 to 65 who received the Ad26.COV2.S COVID-19 vaccine or a placebo.

V is TRBV30 and J is TRBJ2-1; D possibly matches TRBD1 or TRBD2 (5 bases each). V shed 5 bases and J shed 9 bases, with 14 bases lying between them. This CDR3 region has 12 residues. Germline CDR1 reads GTSNPN; CDR2 reads SVGIG (reference sequence). CDR3 nucleotide sequence: TGTGCCTGGCGGGGCCAGGGCGCTGAGCAGTTCTTC. Residues: CAWRGQGAEQFF.

The V call is TRBV3-1 (or the pseudogene TRBV3-2), the J call TRBJ2-1, with 7 bases aligning to TRBD2. CDR1 and CDR2 (germline): LGHDT, YNNKEL (reference sequence). V lost 0 bases and J lost 3; bases outside the gene matches: 8. The CDR3 sequence is 17 residues long. CDR3 sequence reads: CASSQDQAGVVYNEQFF. CDR3 in DNA: TGTGCCAGCAGCCAAGATCAGGCGGGAGTGGTCTACAATGAGCAGTTCTTC.

In nucleotides, the CDR3 is TGCGCCAGCAGCCGGGGGACAGGGCCCGGAAACACCATATATTTT. Translation: CASSRGTGPGNTIYF. V is TRBV4-3 and J is TRBJ1-3, with 9 positions matching TRBD1. The V gene's germline CDR1 is LGHNA and CDR2 YSLEER. The trim removed 4 bases at V and 4 bases at J, leaving 5 bases unmatched. CDR3 size: 15 residues.

The J gene is TRBJ2-2, the V gene TRBV13; a possible D gene is TRBD1 (5 bases). The CDR3 sequence is 14 residues long. V shed 7 bases and J shed 1 base, with 10 bases lying between them. CDR1 PRHDT and CDR2 FYEKMQ come from the germline V gene (reference sequence). This CDR3 reads CASTKGLNTGELFF. The CDR3 DNA is TGTGCCAGCACCAAGGGGCTGAACACCGGGGAGCTGTTTTTT.

The chain employs TRBV27 and TRBJ1-2; TRBD1 aligns across 7 bases. The CDR3 extends over 21 amino acids. Germline CDR1 and CDR2: MNHEY and SMNVEV (reference sequence). J gave up 6 bases and V 0 bases, and 25 bases lay outside the gene matches. Here the CDR3 reads CASSLSIKGARGLRHRDGYTF. The CDR3 DNA reads TGTGCCAGCAGTTTATCGATAAAGGGGGCCAGGGGGTTAAGGCATAGGGATGGCTACACCTTC.

The V call is TRBV7-9, the J call TRBJ2-6; no definite D call. From germline, CDR1 is SEHNR and CDR2 FQNEAQ (reference sequence). The ends were cut back, 5 bases at V and 2 bases at J, with 10 bases in the middle. This CDR3 region has 15 residues. CDR3 protein: CASSRVMAGANVLTF. Here the CDR3 DNA reads TGTGCCAGCAGCCGAGTGATGGCTGGGGCCAACGTCCTGACTTTC.

The chain couples TRBV11-2 to TRBJ1-1, with D possibly TRBD1 on 6 matching bases. The CDR3 extends over 16 amino acids. V was clipped by 3 bases and J by 5 bases, with 19 bases between them. Germline CDR1 SGHAT, CDR2 FQNNGV. The CDR3 here is CASSLIQGFGSTEAFF. For the CDR3, the DNA is TGTGCCAGCAGCTTGATACAGGGCTTTGGGAGTACTGAAGCTTTCTTT.

The genes are TRBV6-2 or TRBV6-3 and TRBJ2-1; 10 bases are a match to TRBD2. This CDR3 region has 18 residues. V shed 2 bases and J 4 bases; nucleotides not matched to a gene: 11. Germline loops: CDR1 MNHEY, CDR2 SVGEGT. The CDR3 protein is CASSYARFLAGVYNEQFF. CDR3 bases: TGTGCCAGCAGTTACGCTCGCTTCCTAGCGGGAGTGTACAATGAGCAGTTCTTC.

This chain uses TRBV9 with TRBJ2-6; D is possibly TRBD1 (5 bases). Germline CDR1 SGDLS, CDR2 YYNGEE. This CDR3 has 17 residues. Trimming shortened V by 6 bases and J by 1 base, and 17 bases separated the two germline ends. In DNA, the CDR3 is TGTGCCAGCACCCAGGGCGCCCTATCATCTGGGGCCAACGTCCTGACTTTC. Translated: CASTQGALSSGANVLTF.

This clone was observed once. The V gene is TRBV6-1, the J gene TRBJ1-6, with unresolved D. The V end was cut by 2 bases, the J end by 7 bases, with 9 bases between. The CDR3 covers 14 residues. CDR1 MNHNS and CDR2 SASEGT come from the germline V gene. The CDR3 DNA reads as TGTGCCAGCAGTGAAATTACGGCCAATTCACCCCTCCACTTT. Translation gives CASSEITANSPLHF.

Turning to this clone: This may be a read error: a much more frequent sequence differs by one nucleotide. This sequence joins TRBV6-2 or TRBV6-3 and TRBJ1-2; D gene uncertain. CDR3 length: 10 amino acids. Germline CDR1 and CDR2: MNHEY and SVGEGT. Trimming took off 6 bases at V and 3 bases at J, with 2 bases between the two ends. The CDR3 protein is CASSDYGYTF. Here the CDR3 DNA reads TGTGCCAGCAGCGACTATGGCTACACCTTC.

This chain joins TRBV7-9 and TRBJ2-5; TRBD2 matches 10 bases. V lost 5 bases to trimming and J lost 5 bases; unmatched junction nucleotides: 8. CDR1 SEHNR and CDR2 FQNEAQ come from the germline V gene (reference sequence). This CDR3 comprises 15 residues. The CDR3 DNA is TGTGCCAGCAGCGGGGAGCGGGGGGGCGCCGAGACCCAGTACTTC. Translated: CASSGERGGAETQYF. Full variable domain (remainder filled in from reference TRBV7-9 and TRBJ2-5): DTGVSQNPRHKITKRGQNVTFRCDPISEHNRLYWYRQTLGQGPEFLTYFQNEAQLEKSRLLSDRFSAERPKGSFSTLEIQRTEQGDSAMYLCASSGERGGAETQYFGPGTRLLVL.

This chain connects TRBV19 to TRBJ1-2, with 8 bases aligning to TRBD1. Trimming at V came to 2 bases and at J to 6 bases, leaving 11 bases not matched to a gene. Per germline, CDR1 LNHDA and CDR2 SQIVND (reference sequence). This CDR3 contains 16 residues. CDR3 region: CASSISQGALVNGYTF. The CDR3 bases are TGTGCCAGTAGTATATCGCAGGGGGCGCTGGTAAATGGCTACACCTTC.

The chain is built from TRBV18 and TRBJ1-5; 7 bases match TRBD1. Germline lookup yields CDR1 KGHSH and CDR2 LQKENI. Trimming cost V 1 base and J 6 bases; bases outside gene matches: 6. The CDR3 is 15 amino acids. The CDR3 loop is CASSPRQGESQPQHF. The CDR3 DNA follows: TGTGCCAGCTCACCACGACAGGGCGAAAGTCAGCCCCAGCATTTT.

The gene calls are TRBV11-2 and TRBJ1-1, with a possible D match to TRBD1 (5 bases). Germline CDR1 SGHAT, CDR2 FQNNGV. V gave up 8 bases and J gave up 5 bases, with 15 bases separating them. CDR3 size: 13 residues. CDR3 loop: CASRRGAGTEAFF. The CDR3 coding sequence is TGTGCCAGCCGCCGAGGGGCGGGGACTGAAGCTTTCTTT. Complete variable domain (other parts from reference TRBV11-2 and TRBJ1-1): EAGVAQSPRYKIIEKRQSVAFWCNPISGHATLYWYQQILGQGPKLLIQFQNNGVVDDSQLPKDRFSAERLKGVDSTLKIQPAKLEDSAVYLCASRRGAGTEAFFGQGTRLTVV.

This clone was recorded only once. The chain has TRBV6-2 or TRBV6-3 and TRBJ1-1; 9 nucleotides match TRBD1. V dropped 2 bases and J dropped 1; count of bases not matched to a gene: 5. Germline V gene data show CDR1 as MNHEY and CDR2 as SVGEGT. This CDR3 has 16 amino acids. The CDR3 sequence: CASSYEGTGKNTEAFF. The CDR3 region has the DNA TGTGCCAGCAGTTACGAGGGGACAGGGAAGAACACTGAAGCTTTCTTT.

The V gene is TRBV19, the J gene TRBJ1-2, with no clear D. This CDR3 is 13 amino acids long. Germline lookup yields CDR1 LNHDA and CDR2 SQIVND (reference sequence). Between the trimmed V and J ends, which lost 7 bases and 4 bases, there was a span of 13 bases. In nucleotides, the CDR3 is TGTGCCAGTAACTCATTGGGAAGCTATGGCTACACCTTC. Translation: CASNSLGSYGYTF.

The rearrangement joins TRBV6-6 to TRBJ2-1, with 12 bases aligning to TRBD2. Germline V gene lookup returns CDR1 MNHNY and CDR2 SVGAGI (reference sequence). J was trimmed by 10 bases and V by 5 bases; bases with no gene match: 18. This CDR3 has 18 amino acids. Here the CDR3 reads CASSPKGPRLAGEREQFF. Here the CDR3 DNA reads TGTGCCAGCAGTCCCAAGGGGCCTAGACTAGCGGGGGAACGAGAGCAGTTCTTC.

The chain recombines TRBV27 with TRBJ2-1, with TRBD2 identical over 14 bases. This CDR3 is built from 18 residues. Germline CDR1 MNHEY, CDR2 SMNVEV (reference sequence). V lost 9 bases and J lost 5; bases outside the gene matches: 15. CDR3 nucleotide sequence: TGTGCCAGTCGAAACTCCCCGGGACTAGCGGGGGCAAACAATGAGCAGTTCTTC. The encoded protein is CASRNSPGLAGANNEQFF.

This rearrangement joins TRBV7-7 to TRBJ1-5; 7 bases fit TRBD1. Germline assignment: CDR1 SSHAT and CDR2 FNYEAQ (reference sequence). The CDR3 sequence is 15 residues long. V was pared by 6 bases and J by 1 base, with 6 bases of the junction left unmatched. CDR3: CASRAGGLSNQPQHF. The DNA of the CDR3 is TGTGCCAGCAGGGCAGGGGGATTGAGCAATCAGCCCCAGCATTTT.

The rearrangement links TRBV10-3 to TRBJ2-5, with 13 bases lining up with TRBD2. Germline V gene lookup returns CDR1 ENHRY and CDR2 SYGVKD. CDR3 length: 16 amino acids. V lost 4 bases and J lost 2; bases outside the gene matches: 4. CDR3 region: CAISGTSGSGQETQYF. Written as DNA, the CDR3 is TGTGCCATCAGTGGGACTAGCGGGAGTGGTCAAGAGACCCAGTACTTC.

The chain carries TRBV9 and TRBJ1-3, with no clear D. V was clipped by 0 bases and J by 0 bases, with 7 bases between them. The CDR3 has 15 amino acids. Germline V lookup: CDR1 SGDLS, CDR2 YYNGEE. CDR3 nucleotide sequence: TGTGCCAGCAGCGTAGAATGGGCCTCTGGAAACACCATATATTTT. This translates into CASSVEWASGNTIYF. The full variable domain, in which reference TRBV9 and TRBJ1-3 provide the parts outside the CDR3, is DSGVTQTPKHLITATGQRVTLRCSPRSGDLSVYWYQQSLDQGLQFLIQYYNGEERAKGNILERFSAQQFPDLHSELNLSSLELGDSALYFCASSVEWASGNTIYFGEGSWLTVV.

This chain uses TRBV15 with TRBJ2-5, with D hard to call. The V gene lost 7 bases and the J gene lost 1 base, with 10 bases spanning the gap. The CDR3 runs to 13 residues. Germline V gene lookup returns CDR1 LNHNV and CDR2 YYDKDF (reference sequence). CDR3 DNA sequence: TGTGCCACCACTCTAGACTTCCAAGAGACCCAGTACTTC. It encodes CATTLDFQETQYF.